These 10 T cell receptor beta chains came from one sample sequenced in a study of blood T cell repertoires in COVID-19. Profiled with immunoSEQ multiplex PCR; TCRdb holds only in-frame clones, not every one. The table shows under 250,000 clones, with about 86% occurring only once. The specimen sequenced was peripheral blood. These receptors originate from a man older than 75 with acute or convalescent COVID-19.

CDR3 in DNA: TGTGCCAGCAGTTACTTGGGTCATTCCAGGGGGCTGAACACCGGGGAGCTGTTTTTT. Translated: CASSYLGHSRGLNTGELFF. The chain employs TRBV6-2 or TRBV6-3 and TRBJ2-2; 8 bases match TRBD1. Trimming cost V 1 base and J 1 base; bases outside gene matches: 11. Germline CDR1 is MNHEY and CDR2 is SVGEGT. The CDR3 spans 19 residues.

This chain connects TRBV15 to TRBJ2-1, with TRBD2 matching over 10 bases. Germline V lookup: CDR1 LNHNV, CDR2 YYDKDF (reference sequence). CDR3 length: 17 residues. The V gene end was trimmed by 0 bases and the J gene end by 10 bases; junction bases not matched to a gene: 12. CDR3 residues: CATSRDSGASGRGEQFF. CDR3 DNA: TGTGCCACCAGCAGAGATTCGGGGGCTAGCGGGAGAGGAGAGCAGTTCTTC.

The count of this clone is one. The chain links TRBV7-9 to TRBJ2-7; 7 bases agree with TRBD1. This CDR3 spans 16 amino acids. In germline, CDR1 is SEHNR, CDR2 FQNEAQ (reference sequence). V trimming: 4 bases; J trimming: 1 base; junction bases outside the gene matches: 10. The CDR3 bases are TGTGCCAGCAGCTACGCCCTGGGCAGGGGGTCCTACGAGCAGTACTTC. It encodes CASSYALGRGSYEQYF.

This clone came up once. The CDR3 sequence is CASSLLAGGPRDTQYF. CDR3 bases: TGTGCCAGCAGTCTACTAGCGGGGGGGCCAAGAGATACGCAGTATTTT. J is TRBJ2-3 and V is TRBV6-4; 13 bases fit TRBD2. From germline, CDR1 is MRHNA and CDR2 SNTAGT. With 5 bases clipped from V and 5 bases from J, the junction kept 7 bases outside the gene matches. This CDR3 has 16 residues.

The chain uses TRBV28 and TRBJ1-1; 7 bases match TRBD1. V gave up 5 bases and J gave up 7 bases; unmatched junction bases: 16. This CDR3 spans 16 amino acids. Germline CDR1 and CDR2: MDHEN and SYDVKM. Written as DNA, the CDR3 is TGTGCCAGCAGTCTAACAGGGGCAAGGTCGGAGGGTGAAGCTTTCTTT. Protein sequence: CASSLTGARSEGEAFF.

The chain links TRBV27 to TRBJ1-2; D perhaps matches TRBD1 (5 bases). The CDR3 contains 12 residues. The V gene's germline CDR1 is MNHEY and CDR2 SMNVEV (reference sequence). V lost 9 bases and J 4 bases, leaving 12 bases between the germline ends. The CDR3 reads CASRTGGYGYTF. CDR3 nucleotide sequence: TGTGCCAGTAGGACGGGGGGCTATGGCTACACCTTC.

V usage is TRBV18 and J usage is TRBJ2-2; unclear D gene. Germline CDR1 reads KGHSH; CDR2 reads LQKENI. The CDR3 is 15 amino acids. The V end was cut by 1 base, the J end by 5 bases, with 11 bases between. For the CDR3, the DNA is TGTGCCAGCTCACCACGGTCTGAGGTTACCGGGGAGCTGTTTTTT. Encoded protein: CASSPRSEVTGELFF.

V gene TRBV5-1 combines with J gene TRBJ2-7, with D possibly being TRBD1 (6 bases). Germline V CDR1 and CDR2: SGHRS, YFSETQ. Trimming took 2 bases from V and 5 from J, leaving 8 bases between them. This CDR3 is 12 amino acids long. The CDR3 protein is CASSFSGDEQYF. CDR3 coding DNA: TGCGCCAGCAGCTTTTCAGGGGACGAGCAGTACTTC.

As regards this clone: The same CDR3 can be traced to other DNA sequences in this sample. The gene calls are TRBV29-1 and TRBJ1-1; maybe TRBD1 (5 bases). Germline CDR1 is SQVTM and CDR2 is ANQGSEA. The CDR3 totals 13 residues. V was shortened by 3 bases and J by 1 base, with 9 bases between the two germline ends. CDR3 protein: CSVETGGNTEAFF. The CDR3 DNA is TGCAGCGTTGAGACGGGGGGGAACACTGAAGCTTTCTTT.

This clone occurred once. The DNA of the CDR3 is TGTGCCAGCAGCCCCGGGACTAGCGGTTACGAGCAGTACTTC. Its protein product is CASSPGTSGYEQYF. The chain is built from TRBV9 and TRBJ2-7; 11 bases are a match to TRBD2. The trim removed 4 bases at V and 4 bases at J, leaving 4 bases unmatched. This CDR3 comprises 14 residues. Germline lookup yields CDR1 SGDLS and CDR2 YYNGEE.